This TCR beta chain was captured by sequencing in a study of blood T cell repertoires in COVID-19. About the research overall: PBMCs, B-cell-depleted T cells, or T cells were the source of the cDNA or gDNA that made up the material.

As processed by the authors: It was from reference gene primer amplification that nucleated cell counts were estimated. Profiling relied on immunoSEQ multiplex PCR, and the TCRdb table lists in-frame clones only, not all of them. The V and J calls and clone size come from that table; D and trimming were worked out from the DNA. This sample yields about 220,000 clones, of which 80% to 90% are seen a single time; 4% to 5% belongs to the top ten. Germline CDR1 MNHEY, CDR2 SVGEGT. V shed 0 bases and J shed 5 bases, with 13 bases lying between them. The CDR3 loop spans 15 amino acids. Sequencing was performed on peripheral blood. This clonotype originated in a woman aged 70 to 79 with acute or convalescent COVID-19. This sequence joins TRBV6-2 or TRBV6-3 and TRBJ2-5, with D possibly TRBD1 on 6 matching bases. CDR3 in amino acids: CASSYSQGFRETQYF. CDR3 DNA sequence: TGTGCCAGCAGTTACTCACAGGGCTTTCGGGAGACCCAGTACTTC.